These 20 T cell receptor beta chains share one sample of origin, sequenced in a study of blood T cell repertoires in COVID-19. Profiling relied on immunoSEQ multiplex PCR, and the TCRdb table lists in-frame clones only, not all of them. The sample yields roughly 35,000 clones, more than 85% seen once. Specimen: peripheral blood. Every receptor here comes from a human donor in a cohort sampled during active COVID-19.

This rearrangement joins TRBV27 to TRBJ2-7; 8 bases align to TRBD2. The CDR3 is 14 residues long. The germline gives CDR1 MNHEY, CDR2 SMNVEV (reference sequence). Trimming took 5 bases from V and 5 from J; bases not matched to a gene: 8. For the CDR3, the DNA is TGTGCCAGCAGTGCACCGGGACTAGTAAACGAGCAGTACTTC. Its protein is CASSAPGLVNEQYF.

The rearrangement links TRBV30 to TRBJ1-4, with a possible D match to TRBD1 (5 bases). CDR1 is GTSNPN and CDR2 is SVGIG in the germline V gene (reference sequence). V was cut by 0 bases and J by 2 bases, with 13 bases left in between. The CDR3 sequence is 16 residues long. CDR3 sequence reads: CAWSVGQGGTNEKLFF. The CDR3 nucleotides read TGTGCCTGGAGTGTAGGGCAGGGTGGTACTAATGAAAAACTGTTTTTT.

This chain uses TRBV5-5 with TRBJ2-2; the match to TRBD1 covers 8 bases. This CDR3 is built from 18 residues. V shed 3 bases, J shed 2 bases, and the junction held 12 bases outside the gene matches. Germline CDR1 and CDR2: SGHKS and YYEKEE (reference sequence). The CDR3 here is CASSSTATDRGNTGELFF. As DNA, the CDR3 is TGTGCCAGCAGCTCCACAGCCACCGACAGGGGAAACACCGGGGAGCTGTTTTTT.

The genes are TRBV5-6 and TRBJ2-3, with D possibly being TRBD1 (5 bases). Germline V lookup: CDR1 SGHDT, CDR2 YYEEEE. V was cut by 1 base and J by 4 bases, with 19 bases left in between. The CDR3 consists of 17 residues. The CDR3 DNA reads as TGTGCCAGCAGCTTGTTAAGGGGCGGATGGGTTTCAGATACGCAGTATTTT. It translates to CASSLLRGGWVSDTQYF.

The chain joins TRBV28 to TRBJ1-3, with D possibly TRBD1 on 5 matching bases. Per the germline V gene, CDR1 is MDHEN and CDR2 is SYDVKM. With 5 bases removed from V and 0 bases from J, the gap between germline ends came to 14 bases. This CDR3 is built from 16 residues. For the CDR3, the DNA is TGTGCCAGCAGTCCCACGCTCAGGGCCTCTGGAAACACCATATATTTT. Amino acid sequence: CASSPTLRASGNTIYF.

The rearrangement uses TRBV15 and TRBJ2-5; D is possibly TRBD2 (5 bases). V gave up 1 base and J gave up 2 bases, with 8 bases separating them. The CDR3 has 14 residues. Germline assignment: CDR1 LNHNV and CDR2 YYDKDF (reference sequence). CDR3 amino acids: CATSRASPQETQYF. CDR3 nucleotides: TGTGCCACCAGCAGAGCTAGCCCACAAGAGACCCAGTACTTC.

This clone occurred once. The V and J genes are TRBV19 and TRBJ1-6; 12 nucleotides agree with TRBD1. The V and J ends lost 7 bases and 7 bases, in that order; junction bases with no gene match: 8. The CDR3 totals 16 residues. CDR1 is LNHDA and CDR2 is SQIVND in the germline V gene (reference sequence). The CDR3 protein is CASTGQGASVNSPLHF. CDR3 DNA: TGTGCCAGTACGGGACAGGGGGCGTCTGTGAATTCACCCCTCCACTTT.

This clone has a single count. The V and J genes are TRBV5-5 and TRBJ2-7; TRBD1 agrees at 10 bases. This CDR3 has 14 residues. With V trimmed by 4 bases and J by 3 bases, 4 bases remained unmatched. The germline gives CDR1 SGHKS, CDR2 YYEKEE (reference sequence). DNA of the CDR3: TGTGCCAGCAGCCCCGGGACAGGGGTCTACGAGCAGTACTTC. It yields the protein CASSPGTGVYEQYF.

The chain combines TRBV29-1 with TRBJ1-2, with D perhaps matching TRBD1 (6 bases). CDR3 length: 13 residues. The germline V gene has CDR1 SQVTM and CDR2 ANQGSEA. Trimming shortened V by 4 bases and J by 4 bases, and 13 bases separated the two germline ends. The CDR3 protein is CSVGQAPRYGYTF. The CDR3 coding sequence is TGCAGCGTTGGACAGGCACCCCGCTATGGCTACACCTTC.

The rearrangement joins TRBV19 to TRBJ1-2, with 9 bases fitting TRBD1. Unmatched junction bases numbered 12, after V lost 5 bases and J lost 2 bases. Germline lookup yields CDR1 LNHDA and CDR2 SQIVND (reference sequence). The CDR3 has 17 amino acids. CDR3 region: CASSLSFRDRENYGYTF. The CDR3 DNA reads TGTGCCAGTAGTCTATCATTCCGGGACAGGGAGAACTATGGCTACACCTTC.

The CDR3 reads CASTPDTDRDGYTF. DNA for the CDR3: TGTGCCAGCACCCCCGACACCGACAGGGATGGCTACACCTTC. The chain is built from TRBV6-5 and TRBJ1-2; 7 positions agree with TRBD1. In germline, CDR1 is MNHEY, CDR2 SVGAGI. This CDR3 has 14 amino acids. V shed 7 bases and J 6 bases; nucleotides not matched to a gene: 11.

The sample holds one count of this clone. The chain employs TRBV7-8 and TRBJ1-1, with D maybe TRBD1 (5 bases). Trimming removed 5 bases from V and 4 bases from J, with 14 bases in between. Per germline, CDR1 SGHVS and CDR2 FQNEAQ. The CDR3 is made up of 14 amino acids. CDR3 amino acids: CASSPLDIGTEAFF. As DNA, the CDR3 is TGTGCCAGCAGCCCACTGGACATAGGCACTGAAGCTTTCTTT.

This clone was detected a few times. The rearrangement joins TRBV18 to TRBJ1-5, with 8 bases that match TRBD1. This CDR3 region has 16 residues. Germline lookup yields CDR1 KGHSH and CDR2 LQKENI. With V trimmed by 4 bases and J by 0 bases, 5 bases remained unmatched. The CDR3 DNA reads TGTGCCAGCTCACGAGGGACAGGTAATAGCAATCAGCCCCAGCATTTT. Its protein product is CASSRGTGNSNQPQHF.

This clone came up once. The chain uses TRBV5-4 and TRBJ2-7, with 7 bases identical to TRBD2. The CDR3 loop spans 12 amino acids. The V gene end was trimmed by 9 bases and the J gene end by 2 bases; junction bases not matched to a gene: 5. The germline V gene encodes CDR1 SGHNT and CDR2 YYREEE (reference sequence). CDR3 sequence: CATAGEPYEQYF. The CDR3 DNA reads TGTGCCACCGCGGGGGAACCCTACGAGCAGTACTTC. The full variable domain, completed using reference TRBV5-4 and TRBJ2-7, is ETGVTQSPTHLIKTRGQQVTLRCSSQSGHNTVSWYQQALGQGPQFIFQYYREEENGRGNFPPRFSGLQFPNYSSELNVNALELDDSALYLCATAGEPYEQYFGPGTRLTVT.

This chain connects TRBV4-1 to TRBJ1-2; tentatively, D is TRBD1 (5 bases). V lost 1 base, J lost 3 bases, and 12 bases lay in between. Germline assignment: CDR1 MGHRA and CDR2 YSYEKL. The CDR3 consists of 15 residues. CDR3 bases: TGCGCCAGCAGCCAAGGCATGGGGGGAGACTATGGCTACACCTTC. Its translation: CASSQGMGGDYGYTF.

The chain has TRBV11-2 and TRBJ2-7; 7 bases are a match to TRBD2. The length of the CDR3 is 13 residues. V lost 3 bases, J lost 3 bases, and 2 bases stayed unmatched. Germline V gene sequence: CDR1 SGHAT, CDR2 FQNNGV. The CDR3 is CASSLGLNYEQYF. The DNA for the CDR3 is TGTGCCAGCAGCTTGGGACTAAACTACGAGCAGTACTTC.

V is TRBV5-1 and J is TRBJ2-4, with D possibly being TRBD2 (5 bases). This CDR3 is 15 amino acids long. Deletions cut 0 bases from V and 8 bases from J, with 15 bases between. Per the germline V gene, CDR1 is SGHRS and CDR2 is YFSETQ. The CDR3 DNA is TGCGCCAGCAGCTTGGGCGGTACCGGGGTAGACATTCAGTACTTC. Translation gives CASSLGGTGVDIQYF.

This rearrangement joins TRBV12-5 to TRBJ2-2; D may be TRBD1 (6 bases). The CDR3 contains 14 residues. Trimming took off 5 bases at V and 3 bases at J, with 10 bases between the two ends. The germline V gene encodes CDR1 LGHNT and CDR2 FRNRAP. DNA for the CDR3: TGTGCTAGTGGTGCCTACAGGGACACCGGGGAGCTGTTTTTT. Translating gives CASGAYRDTGELFF.

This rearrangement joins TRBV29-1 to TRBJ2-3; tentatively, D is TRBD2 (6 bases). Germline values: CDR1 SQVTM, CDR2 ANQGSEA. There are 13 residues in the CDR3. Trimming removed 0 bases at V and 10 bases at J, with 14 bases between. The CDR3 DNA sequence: TGCAGCGTTGAAGAGGTGTTCGGGGGAGCGCAGTATTTT. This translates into CSVEEVFGGAQYF.

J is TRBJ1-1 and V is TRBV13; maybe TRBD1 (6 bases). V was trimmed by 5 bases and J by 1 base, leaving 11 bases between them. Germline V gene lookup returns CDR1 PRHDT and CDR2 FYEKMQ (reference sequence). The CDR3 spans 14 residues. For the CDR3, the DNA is TGTGCCAGCAGCCAGGGGTGGGGGAACACTGAAGCTTTCTTT. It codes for CASSQGWGNTEAFF.